This T cell receptor beta chain was captured by sequencing in a study of control samples from healthy donors and cancer patients. Repertoires were generated with immunoSEQ multiplex PCR, while TCRdb's copy carries only in-frame clones and drops some. The sample carries about 160,000 clones, roughly 90% recorded once. Trimming pared 2 bases from V and 5 bases from J, leaving 16 bases between. The germline V gene has CDR1 SGHTA and CDR2 FQGNSA. The CDR3 is 15 residues long. The chain recombines TRBV7-2 with TRBJ2-7, with D possibly matching TRBD2 (5 bases). The TCR sequence derives from a man aged 25-40 years in good health. The sequencing sample was made of blood. The CDR3 coding sequence is TGTGCCAGCAGCTTATCCCCCCGGGGAATTGACGAGCAGTACTTC. Residues: CASSLSPRGIDEQYF.